Listed below are T cell receptor beta chains from one sample, sequenced in a study of T cells after yellow fever vaccination. TCRdb processed the 5' RACE reads anew with MiXCR; each CDR3 protein has one entry. This sample has 9,500 to 15,000 distinct CDR3 sequences, with roughly 5.8% found just once. Sample: PBMCs, either bulk or a sorted T-cell subset (CD4+, CD8+, memory, or dextramer-sorted; not recorded which), taken on the day of the yellow fever booster vaccination. The receptors were sampled from a man between 25 and 39 years old who received the YFV17D yellow fever vaccine. CDR3s include the opening cysteine and the closing phenylalanine or tryptophan. The D gene is left open where the match is weak. Not all rows give a size; the values are once, few, many and, for expanded clones, a class.

v_gene	j_gene	abundance	d_gene	CDR3aa	CDR3nt
TRBV12-3/TRBV12-4	TRBJ1-4	medium-sized	NA	CASSPLGFGLFF	TGTGCCAGCAGTCCCCTAGGTTTTGGACTGTTTTTT
TRBV7-2	TRBJ2-5	NA	NA	CASSSQTQETQYF	TGTGCCAGCAGCTCCCAGACCCAAGAGACCCAGTACTTC
TRBV6-5	TRBJ2-7	medium-sized	TRBD2	CASSWGGPGYEQYF	TGTGCCAGCAGTTGGGGAGGGCCAGGCTACGAGCAGTACTTC
TRBV3-1	TRBJ1-2	many	NA	CASSHSRLSGYGYTF	TGTGCCAGCAGCCACTCGAGGCTCTCGGGTTATGGCTACACCTTC
TRBV5-4	TRBJ2-5	many	NA	CASSPRGDQETQYF	TGTGCCAGCAGCCCCAGGGGGGACCAAGAGACCCAGTACTTC
TRBV3-1	TRBJ2-2	many	NA	CASSQVSSTGELFF	TGTGCCAGCAGCCAAGTGTCCAGCACCGGGGAGCTGTTTTTT
TRBV7-8	TRBJ2-1	few	TRBD2	CASSLVFQREGLEQFF	TGTGCCAGCAGCTTAGTCTTCCAGCGGGAGGGCCTTGAGCAGTTCTTC
TRBV23-1	TRBJ2-3	many	TRBD1	CASSHPPGGQGDGGTDTQYF	TGCGCCAGCAGTCACCCCCCGGGCGGACAGGGGGATGGAGGTACAGATACGCAGTATTTT
TRBV6-5	TRBJ1-3	many	NA	CASRGLSGNTIYF	TGTGCCAGCAGGGGCTTATCCGGAAACACCATATATTTT
TRBV25-1	TRBJ2-3	few	NA	CASSDPRGTDTQYF	TGTGCCAGCAGTGATCCCAGGGGCACAGATACGCAGTATTTT